These 7 T cell receptor beta chains originate from one sample sequenced in a study of blood T cell repertoires in COVID-19. Profiling relied on immunoSEQ multiplex PCR, and the TCRdb table lists in-frame clones only, not all of them. There are about 260,000 clones in the sample; about 87% occur only once, and 4% lies in the top ten. Material: peripheral blood. These receptors were obtained from a man aged 55 to 70 who had recovered from COVID-19.

The rearrangement joins TRBV29-1 to TRBJ1-2; 11 nucleotides agree with TRBD1. This CDR3 spans 13 amino acids. The V and J ends lost 6 bases and 5 bases, in that order; junction bases with no gene match: 5. Germline V gene sequence: CDR1 SQVTM, CDR2 ANQGSEA. The CDR3 region is CSVDRGPGYGYTF. In DNA, the CDR3 is TGCAGCGTGGACAGGGGGCCTGGGTATGGCTACACCTTC. Supplemented by reference TRBV29-1 and TRBJ1-2, the full variable domain reads SAVISQKPSRDICQRGTSLTIQCQVDSQVTMMFWYRQQPGQSLTLIATANQGSEATYESGFVIDKFPISRPNLTFSTLTVSNMSPEDSSIYLCSVDRGPGYGYTFGSGTRLTVV.

The chain recombines TRBV30 with TRBJ1-1; TRBD1 matches at 8 bases. Unmatched junction bases numbered 5, after V lost 5 bases and J lost 3 bases. From germline, CDR1 is GTSNPN and CDR2 SVGIG (reference sequence). CDR3 size: 13 residues. CDR3 amino acids: CAWRTGRDTEAFF. The CDR3 nucleotides read TGTGCCTGGCGGACAGGGAGGGACACTGAAGCTTTCTTT.

The rearrangement links TRBV9 to TRBJ1-5, with a weak D call TRBD1 (5 bases). Germline V gene sequence: CDR1 SGDLS, CDR2 YYNGEE. CDR3 length equals 13 residues. V was cut by 3 bases and J by 3 bases, with 7 bases left in between. The chain's CDR3 is CASSDGANQPQHF. CDR3 nucleotides: TGTGCCAGCAGCGATGGGGCCAATCAGCCCCAGCATTTT.

This clone is a singleton in its sample. The V call is TRBV24-1, the J call TRBJ2-2, with 10 bases lining up with TRBD2. The germline gives CDR1 KGHDR, CDR2 SFDVKD. CDR3 length: 15 residues. V shed 5 bases, J shed 6 bases, and the junction held 5 bases outside the gene matches. For the CDR3, the DNA is TGTGCCACCAGTGTAGGTAGCGGGGGGTCCGGGGAGCTGTTTTTT. Translating it yields CATSVGSGGSGELFF.

The rearrangement joins TRBV4-2 to TRBJ1-4, with D perhaps TRBD1 (6 bases). V was trimmed by 0 bases and J by 2 bases, leaving 19 bases between them. CDR3 length equals 19 residues. Germline loops: CDR1 LGHNA, CDR2 YNFKEQ. CDR3 sequence (DNA): TGTGCCAGCAGCCAAGATGGGATTTCGGGGGGCGGGACTAATGAAAAACTGTTTTTT. Its translation is CASSQDGISGGGTNEKLFF.

The gene calls are TRBV2 and TRBJ2-7, with 7 bases aligning to TRBD1. Germline CDR1 and CDR2: SNHLY and FYNNEI. V shed 3 bases, J shed 12 bases, and the junction held 5 bases outside the gene matches. The CDR3 is 11 amino acids. The CDR3 loop reads CASSDRTGLYF. DNA for the CDR3: TGTGCCAGCAGTGATAGGACAGGCCTGTACTTC.

The J gene is TRBJ1-5, the V gene TRBV19, with TRBD1 identical over 8 bases. CDR1 is LNHDA, CDR2 SQIVND, per germline (reference sequence). The CDR3 is 17 residues long. The junction had 9 bases not matched to a gene; V was cut back by 4 bases and J by 1 base. CDR3 bases: TGTGCCAGTAGTAGACAGGGGATGGGGCTAAGCAATCAGCCCCAGCATTTT. This encodes CASSRQGMGLSNQPQHF.